This T cell receptor (beta chain) was identified during a study of vaccination and CD4 T cells after COVID-19. Study-wide context: Two doses of either BNT162b2 or mRNA-1273 vaccine were given to participants.

Of note for this clonotype: Its antigen is still unknown.

The Oncomine TCR Beta short-read assay was applied to DNA of cultured CD4+ T cells. TCRdb reanalysed the PCR reads using MiXCR and keeps one entry per CDR3 protein. The table shows fewer than 15,000 distinct CDR3 sequences, with roughly 62% occurring only once. The treatment: approximately nine-day PBMC culture with coronavirus spike peptide pools or control peptides (ViraFEST assay). Germline V lookup: CDR1 MNHEY, CDR2 SMNVEV (reference sequence). There are 16 residues in the CDR3. J was trimmed by 1 base and V by 4 bases; bases with no gene match: 8. V usage is TRBV27 and J usage is TRBJ1-1; TRBD1 agrees at 8 bases. The source of this sequence is a human donor who had recovered from COVID-19. Sequenced: CD4+ T cells from blood, cultured in vitro. CDR3 nucleotides: TGTGCCAGCAGTTCACTACAGGGGGTTGGGAACACTGAAGCTTTCTTT. This gives the protein CASSSLQGVGNTEAFF.